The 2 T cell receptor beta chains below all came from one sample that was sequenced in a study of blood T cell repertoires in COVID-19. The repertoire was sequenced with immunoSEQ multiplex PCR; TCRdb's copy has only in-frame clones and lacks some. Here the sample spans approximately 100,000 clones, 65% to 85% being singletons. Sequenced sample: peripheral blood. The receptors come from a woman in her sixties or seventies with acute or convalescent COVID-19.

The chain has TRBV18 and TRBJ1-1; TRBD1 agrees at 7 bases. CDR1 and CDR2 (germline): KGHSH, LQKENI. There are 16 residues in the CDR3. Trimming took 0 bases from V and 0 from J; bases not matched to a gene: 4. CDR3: CASSPPTGYMNTEAFF. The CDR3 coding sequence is TGTGCCAGCTCACCACCGACAGGGTACATGAACACTGAAGCTTTCTTT. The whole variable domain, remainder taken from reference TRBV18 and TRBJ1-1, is NAGVMQNPRHLVRRRGQEARLRCSPMKGHSHVYWYRQLPEEGLKFMVYLQKENIIDESGMPKERFSAEFPKEGPSILRIQQVVRGDSAAYFCASSPPTGYMNTEAFFGQGTRLTVV.

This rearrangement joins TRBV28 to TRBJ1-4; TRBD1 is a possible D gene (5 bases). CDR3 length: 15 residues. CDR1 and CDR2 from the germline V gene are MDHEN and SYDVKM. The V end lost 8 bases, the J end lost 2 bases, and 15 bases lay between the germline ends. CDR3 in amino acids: CASGYTGGTNEKLFF. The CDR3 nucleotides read TGTGCCAGCGGTTACACCGGGGGGACTAATGAAAAACTGTTTTTT.